This T cell receptor (beta chain) emerged from a study of shared clonotypes between healthy human individuals. Using immunoSEQ multiplex PCR, the repertoire was profiled, and TCRdb retains in-frame clones only, with some absent. The sample consists of approximately 440,000 clones, approximately 71% of them appearing once. The germline CDR1 and CDR2 sequences are ENHRY and SYGVKD. With 8 bases removed from V and 5 bases from J, the gap between germline ends came to 15 bases. This CDR3 is built from 13 residues. This clonotype was sampled from a woman between 40 and 50 years old in good health. Some clones in this sample may be carry-over from other donors' samples. The sequencing sample was made of PBMCs. The rearrangement uses TRBV10-3 and TRBJ1-1; TRBD1 is a possible D gene (6 bases). CDR3: CAIRIDRRTEAFF. CDR3 sequence (DNA): TGTGCCATCCGAATTGACAGGAGGACTGAAGCTTTCTTT.